The clone carrying this T cell receptor beta chain has just a few counts. The target antigen is unknown. This specimen comes from a study of early T cells in non-severe SARS-CoV-2 infection. About the research overall: The sequenced material was bulk RNA from unsorted whole blood, and its chains were unpaired. Points from the study as a whole: Matching results from VDJdb favored anti-spike CD8 responses, leaving private and CD4 specificities undetected.

Molecules of cDNA were individually given unique molecular identifiers that were attached to them. TCRdb used MiXCR to reprocess the 5' RACE reads, holding one entry per CDR3 protein. The sample records tens of thousands of distinct CDR3 sequences, 10% to 15% being singletons. The receptor's source is an adult who was a healthcare worker with PCR-confirmed SARS-CoV-2 infection or an uninfected control (not recorded which). Sequencing input: whole blood.

The CDR3 bases are TGTGCCAGCAGCCTCACAGAGTACGAGCAGTACTTC. Protein: CASSLTEYEQYF. The chain joins TRBV7-2 to TRBJ2-7; D unresolved. The CDR3 has 12 residues. V was clipped by 5 bases and J by 4 bases, with 9 bases between them. CDR1 and CDR2 from the germline V gene are SGHTA and FQGNSA.